This is a list of T cell receptor beta chains from one sample in a study of Ad26.COV2.S vaccination and SARS-CoV-2 variants. Method: immunoSEQ multiplex PCR; TCRdb's copy keeps in-frame clones and lacks some. Here the sample spans about 420,000 clones, 88% being singletons. Sequenced material: peripheral blood, taken in a trial of Ad26.COV2.S vaccine versus placebo. These receptors originate from a person between 18 and 65 years old who received the Ad26.COV2.S COVID-19 vaccine or a placebo. CDR3s include the opening cysteine and the closing phenylalanine or tryptophan. Fields, in order: V gene, CDR3 length, J gene, CDR3 protein.

V: TRBV27
length: 14
J: TRBJ2-3
CDR3: CASGDRGTTDTQYF

V: TRBV6-5
length: 15
J: TRBJ2-7
CDR3: CASRLGETGVHEQYF

V: TRBV20-1
length: 9
J: TRBJ1-1
CDR3: CSARAEAFF

V: TRBV7-6
length: 14
J: TRBJ2-3
CDR3: CASSLLGDTDTQYF

V: TRBV7-9
length: 16
J: TRBJ2-1
CDR3: CASSSKSLAGSNEQFF

V: TRBV30
length: 18
J: TRBJ2-7
CDR3: CAWSPNPGLAGRPTRQYF

V: TRBV28
length: 13
J: TRBJ1-5
CDR3: CASRSRGSQPQHF

V: TRBV5-1
length: 15
J: TRBJ2-3
CDR3: CASSLVDRQTDTQYF

V: TRBV28
length: 17
J: TRBJ2-5
CDR3: CASSLQYSGGEQETQYF

V: TRBV5-6
length: 17
J: TRBJ2-2
CDR3: CASSLGGQGGSTGELFF

V: TRBV25-1
length: 15
J: TRBJ1-5
CDR3: CASSDLDGVNQPQHF

V: TRBV7-6
length: 16
J: TRBJ1-1
CDR3: CASSLAYQGANTEAFF

V: TRBV7-2
length: 17
J: TRBJ1-4
CDR3: CASSLVRTGGINEKLFF

V: TRBV19
length: 13
J: TRBJ2-3
CDR3: CASRQGRTDTQYF

V: TRBV4-2
length: 12
J: TRBJ2-1
CDR3: CASSLAVNEQFF

V: TRBV10-2
length: 14
J: TRBJ2-3
CDR3: CASSEFLTTDTQYF

V: TRBV6-2/TRBV6-3
length: 18
J: TRBJ1-1
CDR3: CASSYSLAVVPSNTEAFF

V: TRBV28
length: 14
J: TRBJ2-2
CDR3: CASSLLRVSGELFF

V: TRBV7-3
length: 14
J: TRBJ2-1
CDR3: CASSSSGGNNEQFF

V: TRBV9
length: 17
J: TRBJ2-2
CDR3: CASSVPRGGLDTGELFF

V: TRBV7-5
length: 15
J: TRBJ1-2
CDR3: CARRLAGTINYGYTF

V: TRBV27
length: 10
J: TRBJ2-7
CDR3: CASKTYEQYF

V: TRBV4-3
length: 16
J: TRBJ2-1
CDR3: CASSQDVAGGYNEQFF

V: TRBV5-5
length: 12
J: TRBJ2-1
CDR3: CASSLHRYSQFF

V: TRBV12-3/TRBV12-4
length: 12
J: TRBJ2-1
CDR3: CASSFGKNEQFF

V: TRBV5-6
length: 13
J: TRBJ2-7
CDR3: CASSWGEGYEQYF

V: TRBV10-3
length: 17
J: TRBJ1-6
CDR3: CAISESYSLVGNSPLHF

V: TRBV5-1
length: 15
J: TRBJ1-6
CDR3: CASSLDIGGNSPLHF

V: TRBV28
length: 14
J: TRBJ2-7
CDR3: CASRPWTASYEQYF

V: TRBV2
length: 16
J: TRBJ2-7
CDR3: CASSRTGGRTSYEQYF

V: TRBV5-1
length: 17
J: TRBJ1-6
CDR3: CASSPYPRGQRNSPLHF

V: TRBV19
length: 15
J: TRBJ1-4
CDR3: CASSPWGQGGEKLFF

V: TRBV30
length: 12
J: TRBJ1-6
CDR3: CAWSDSYSPLHF

V: TRBV28
length: 15
J: TRBJ1-6
CDR3: CASSLLWLPNSPLHF

V: TRBV19
length: 15
J: TRBJ1-5
CDR3: CASRTGAYSNQPQHF

V: TRBV28
length: 13
J: TRBJ1-4
CDR3: CASSFAGGEKLFF

V: TRBV5-1
length: 14
J: TRBJ2-5
CDR3: CASSARVGRETQYF